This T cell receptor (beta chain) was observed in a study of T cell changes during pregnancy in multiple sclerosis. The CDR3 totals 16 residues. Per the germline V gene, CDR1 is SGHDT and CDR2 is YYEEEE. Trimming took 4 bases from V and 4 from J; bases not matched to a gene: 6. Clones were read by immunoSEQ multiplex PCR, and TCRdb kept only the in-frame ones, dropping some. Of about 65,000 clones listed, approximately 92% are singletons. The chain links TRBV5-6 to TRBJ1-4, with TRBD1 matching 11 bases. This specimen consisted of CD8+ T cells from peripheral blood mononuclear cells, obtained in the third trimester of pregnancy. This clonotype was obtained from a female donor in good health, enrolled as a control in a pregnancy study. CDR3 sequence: CASSGTGGANNEKLFF. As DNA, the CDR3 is TGTGCCAGCAGCGGGACAGGGGGGGCAAATAATGAAAAACTGTTTTTT.